Described below is a single T cell receptor (beta chain) sequence and its context. Its antigen remains unidentified. The data were obtained in a study of T cells expressing NK-cell markers. Broader study findings: Six of the donors carried dominant NKG2C+ clonotypes that took up 1.0-7.0% of their CD8+ T cells. Questions lingered over whether expanded NKG2C+ T cell clones were HCMV-specific.

TCRdb re-called the 5' RACE reads; one entry per CDR3 protein, DNA not given. The sample table sets out approximately 150,000 distinct CDR3 sequences. This TCR came from a man younger than 30 in good health. Sequencing was performed on blood T cells: a sorted CD56 or NKG2C T cell subset, CD4+ or CD8+ T cells, or bulk PBMC T cells (not recorded which).

CDR3 amino acids: CASKPGTRDDEQYF. The chain joins TRBV2 to TRBJ2-7; TCRdb selects TRBD1, and the lack of DNA leaves this call unchecked. The CDR3 is 14 residues long. Germline V gives CDR1 SNHLY, CDR2 FYNNEI.